Sequencing of this TCR beta chain was carried out in a study of CD8 T cells in Susac syndrome (dated by TCRdb to the late 2010s). Looking at the study overall: Repertoire sequencing was used to test whether CD8+ T cell activation and differentiation in Susac syndrome was antigen driven. Clonality of the CD8+ T cell repertoire was compared between eleven to twelve healthy donors, roughly 14 Susac syndrome patients and 15 multiple sclerosis patients. General study outcomes and caveats: The number of individuals in the TCR sequencing and HLA analysis was recognized as being relatively small.

The CDR3, from cysteine to phenylalanine, totals 15 residues. Of the read, only the CDR3 DNA is kept; its 45 bases are in frame from base 1. Between the V and J ends, shortened by 3 bases and 1 base respectively, the junction contains 10 bases. Via the germline V gene, CDR1 is SGHTS and CDR2 YDEGEE. Peripheral blood CD8+ and CD4+ T cells from healthy donors, Susac syndrome patients and multiple sclerosis patients were profiled using high-throughput TCR beta sequencing. The multiple sclerosis controls were treatment-naive patients who had stable or active relapsing-remitting disease and met the revised McDonald criteria. Bulk CD8+ and CD4+ T cells were purified by magnetic negative isolation, whereas CD8+ TEMRA cells were enriched by FACS. Blood was collected in EDTA tubes and processed within 24 hours, with PBMCs isolated through density gradient centrifugation. PBMCs intended for TCR sequencing were frozen in liquid nitrogen and were later thawed in a 37 degrees C water bath. Purity of sorted or isolated CD4+, CD8+ and CD8+ TEMRA cells was at least 90%.

This clonotype showed up just a few times. The clone's antigen remains unknown. Base qualities were left out, and no much larger clone turns up one base away. RNA was extracted using the RNeasy kit, and roughly 0.5 to 1 ug of the RNA was reverse transcribed with random hexamers. The immunoSEQ multiplex PCR assay, which covers 54 Vbeta and 13 Jbeta segments, was used to amplify TCR beta CDR3 regions. Bias from PCR amplification was corrected by using a synthetic template baseline for primer optimization and for computational correction. In the paper's pipeline: Only productive sequences were kept, with reads annotated to V, D and J genes according to IMGT and analyzed in immunoSEQ Analyzer. Clonality was computed as one minus Shannon entropy normalized by log2 of the number of productive unique sequences. For each patient and control, public and private clones were evaluated among the 100 most prevalent clones. Susac-specific clones were defined as absent from healthy and MS cohorts, about 1,100 published viral clones and other ImmuneACCESS disease sequences. TCRdb's own reprocessing of the public reads used fastp at Q25 and MiXCR and kept productive beta chains. Duplicate CDR3 protein sequences are folded into a single record with the most common DNA and genes. Here the V and J calls rest on TCRdb's processing, not on the authors' analysis. The table for this sample lists about 130,000 distinct CDR3 sequences; around nine tenths of them were counted only once. 0.24% of the sample lies in the top ten.

This sequence originates from a human donor with multiple sclerosis. The sequenced sample was CD8+ T cells from PBMCs. Recombination joined TRBV5-8 with TRBJ2-2; the D gene is unclear. The sequenced DNA: TGTGCCAGCAGCTCAAGTCAGCGGAACACCGGGGAGCTGTTTTTT. Its protein product is CASSSSQRNTGELFF. Extended through the reference TRBV5-8 and TRBJ2-2 proteins, this CDR3 yields the full variable domain: EAGVTQSPTHLIKTRGQQATLRCSPISGHTSVYWYQQALGLGLQFLLWYDEGEERNRGNFPPRFSGRQFPNYSSELNVNALELEDSALYLCASSSSQRNTGELFFGEGSRLTVL.